The rows below give T cell receptor beta chains drawn from one sample of a study of identical twins. TCRdb ran MiXCR on the 5' RACE reads and lists one entry per CDR3 protein. The data show hundreds of thousands of distinct CDR3 sequences, over 8.5% seen once. In addition, the sample was reused for a study of yellow fever vaccine responses in identical twins.

Material: PBMCs. All receptors derive from a woman between 18 and 29 years old in good health. The CDR3 runs from the conserved cysteine through the conserved F or W. The order of the fields is V gene, D gene, J gene, clone size, CDR3 protein, CDR3 DNA. A D gene is named only where the DNA matches it firmly. A row's size may be missing; if present it is once, few, many or a size class.

V gene: TRBV6-1; D gene: .; J gene: TRBJ2-2; clone size: .; CDR3 protein: CASSEPPAVTGELFF; CDR3 DNA: TGTGCCAGCAGTGAACCCCCCGCGGTCACCGGGGAGCTGTTTTTT
V gene: TRBV12-3/TRBV12-4; D gene: TRBD1; J gene: TRBJ2-2; clone size: few; CDR3 protein: CASSLRAGGGGELFF; CDR3 DNA: TGTGCCAGCAGTTTGAGAGCAGGGGGCGGCGGGGAGCTGTTTTTT
V gene: TRBV15; D gene: TRBD1; J gene: TRBJ1-1; clone size: few; CDR3 protein: CATSRDPGQGAPEAFF; CDR3 DNA: TGTGCCACCAGCAGAGATCCCGGACAGGGGGCACCTGAAGCTTTCTTT
V gene: TRBV12-1; D gene: .; J gene: TRBJ2-3; clone size: .; CDR3 protein: CASSPPPRTSTDTQYF; CDR3 DNA: TGTGCCAGCAGCCCGCCACCAAGGACTAGCACAGATACGCAGTATTTT
V gene: TRBV3-1; D gene: TRBD2; J gene: TRBJ2-3; clone size: many; CDR3 protein: CASSQGGLAGRGTQYF; CDR3 DNA: TGTGCCAGCAGCCAGGGGGGATTAGCGGGAAGGGGAACGCAGTATTTT
V gene: TRBV2; D gene: TRBD1; J gene: TRBJ1-3; clone size: many; CDR3 protein: CAGRQGSGGNTIYF; CDR3 DNA: TGTGCCGGACGACAGGGGTCGGGTGGAAACACCATATATTTT
V gene: TRBV10-3; D gene: .; J gene: TRBJ2-1; clone size: many; CDR3 protein: CAIGGPLDNEQFF; CDR3 DNA: TGTGCCATAGGGGGGCCGTTAGACAATGAGCAGTTCTTC
V gene: TRBV7-9; D gene: .; J gene: TRBJ1-2; clone size: few; CDR3 protein: CASSFAGAGDGYTF; CDR3 DNA: TGTGCCAGCAGCTTCGCGGGGGCTGGCGATGGCTACACCTTC
V gene: TRBV6-2/TRBV6-3; D gene: .; J gene: TRBJ2-6; clone size: few; CDR3 protein: CASYQFAGANVLTF; CDR3 DNA: TGTGCCAGTTACCAATTCGCTGGGGCCAACGTCCTGACTTTC
V gene: TRBV7-9; D gene: .; J gene: TRBJ2-2; clone size: few; CDR3 protein: CASSLETAGELFF; CDR3 DNA: TGTGCCAGCAGCTTAGAGACGGCCGGGGAGCTGTTTTTT
V gene: TRBV6-1; D gene: TRBD1; J gene: TRBJ2-4; clone size: few; CDR3 protein: CASWGLGQDNLAKNIQYF; CDR3 DNA: TGTGCCAGCTGGGGATTAGGACAGGACAACCTAGCCAAAAACATTCAGTACTTC
V gene: TRBV28; D gene: .; J gene: TRBJ1-5; clone size: many; CDR3 protein: CASSLSGGGNQPQHF; CDR3 DNA: TGTGCCAGCAGTTTATCGGGGGGAGGCAATCAGCCCCAGCATTTT
V gene: TRBV6-2/TRBV6-3; D gene: .; J gene: TRBJ2-1; clone size: .; CDR3 protein: CASSPGRGPSYNEQFF; CDR3 DNA: TGTGCCAGCAGTCCTGGTCGGGGGCCCTCCTACAATGAGCAGTTCTTC
V gene: TRBV6-5; D gene: .; J gene: TRBJ2-7; clone size: .; CDR3 protein: CASSSRHGTYEQYF; CDR3 DNA: TGTGCCAGCAGTTCCAGACATGGAACCTACGAGCAGTACTTC
V gene: TRBV14; D gene: .; J gene: TRBJ2-5; clone size: few; CDR3 protein: CASSQDFKETQYF; CDR3 DNA: TGTGCCAGCAGCCAAGATTTTAAAGAGACCCAGTACTTC
V gene: TRBV20-1; D gene: .; J gene: TRBJ2-7; clone size: once; CDR3 protein: CSARASHPYEQYF; CDR3 DNA: TGCAGTGCTAGGGCTAGCCACCCCTACGAGCAGTACTTC
V gene: TRBV7-2; D gene: .; J gene: TRBJ2-1; clone size: few; CDR3 protein: CASSSSLQGSEQFF; CDR3 DNA: TGTGCCAGCAGCTCCTCACTGCAGGGCAGTGAGCAGTTCTTC
V gene: TRBV5-1; D gene: .; J gene: TRBJ1-1; clone size: .; CDR3 protein: CASLGVGNTEAFF; CDR3 DNA: TGCGCCAGCCTCGGGGTGGGGAACACTGAAGCTTTCTTT
V gene: TRBV2; D gene: .; J gene: TRBJ1-2; clone size: many; CDR3 protein: CASGPNYGYTF; CDR3 DNA: TGTGCCAGCGGACCTAACTATGGCTACACCTTC
V gene: TRBV9; D gene: TRBD2; J gene: TRBJ2-5; clone size: .; CDR3 protein: CASSVAPAGETQYF; CDR3 DNA: TGTGCCAGCAGCGTAGCCCCAGCGGGGGAGACCCAGTACTTC
V gene: TRBV12-3/TRBV12-4; D gene: .; J gene: TRBJ2-1; clone size: many; CDR3 protein: CACSYGEGLYNEQFF; CDR3 DNA: TGTGCCTGCAGCTATGGAGAGGGGCTCTACAATGAGCAGTTCTTC
V gene: TRBV6-5; D gene: .; J gene: TRBJ1-6; clone size: many; CDR3 protein: CASSYSSPDYNSPLHF; CDR3 DNA: TGTGCCAGCAGTTACTCGTCCCCCGACTATAATTCACCCCTCCACTTT
V gene: TRBV30; D gene: .; J gene: TRBJ1-2; clone size: few; CDR3 protein: CAWIRDLIAGYTF; CDR3 DNA: TGTGCCTGGATAAGAGATTTGATCGCTGGCTACACCTTC
V gene: TRBV6-5; D gene: .; J gene: TRBJ1-3; clone size: .; CDR3 protein: CASSYQTVPGNTIYF; CDR3 DNA: TGTGCCAGCAGTTACCAGACAGTACCTGGAAACACCATATATTTT
V gene: TRBV20-1; D gene: TRBD2; J gene: TRBJ2-2; clone size: few; CDR3 protein: CSAPPSGRTGELFF; CDR3 DNA: TGCAGTGCTCCGCCTAGCGGGAGGACCGGGGAGCTGTTTTTT
V gene: TRBV6-1; D gene: .; J gene: TRBJ2-7; clone size: few; CDR3 protein: CASSARQQSSYEQYF; CDR3 DNA: TGTGCCAGCAGTGCCCGACAGCAAAGCTCCTACGAGCAGTACTTC
V gene: TRBV10-3; D gene: TRBD2; J gene: TRBJ2-1; clone size: .; CDR3 protein: CAISDFSGSTGEQFF; CDR3 DNA: TGTGCCATCAGTGATTTCAGCGGGAGCACGGGTGAGCAGTTCTTC
V gene: TRBV7-3; D gene: TRBD1; J gene: TRBJ2-2; clone size: few; CDR3 protein: CASSLIGGRNTGELFF; CDR3 DNA: TGTGCCAGCAGCTTAATAGGGGGCCGGAACACCGGGGAGCTGTTTTTT
V gene: TRBV13; D gene: .; J gene: TRBJ2-7; clone size: once; CDR3 protein: CASSWAHGMLFEQYF; CDR3 DNA: TGTGCCAGCAGCTGGGCCCACGGGATGCTGTTCGAGCAGTACTTC
V gene: TRBV10-3; D gene: TRBD2; J gene: TRBJ2-7; clone size: many; CDR3 protein: CAISEAGGSYEQYF; CDR3 DNA: TGTGCCATCAGTGAGGCGGGGGGCTCCTACGAGCAGTACTTC
V gene: TRBV5-1; D gene: TRBD1; J gene: TRBJ2-3; clone size: .; CDR3 protein: CASSKGQPSTDTQYF; CDR3 DNA: TGCGCCAGCAGTAAGGGACAGCCTAGCACAGATACGCAGTATTTT
V gene: TRBV20-1; D gene: .; J gene: TRBJ2-5; clone size: few; CDR3 protein: CSASGGTETQYF; CDR3 DNA: TGCAGTGCTAGTGGAGGGACTGAGACCCAGTACTTC
V gene: TRBV6-2/TRBV6-3; D gene: .; J gene: TRBJ2-2; clone size: .; CDR3 protein: CASTPKGQGRTGELFF; CDR3 DNA: TGTGCCAGCACCCCAAAAGGGCAGGGAAGGACCGGGGAGCTGTTTTTT
V gene: TRBV5-5; D gene: .; J gene: TRBJ1-2; clone size: .; CDR3 protein: CASSHTTGTADGYTF; CDR3 DNA: TGTGCCAGCAGCCATACTACCGGGACTGCGGATGGCTACACCTTC
V gene: TRBV29-1; D gene: TRBD1; J gene: TRBJ2-5; clone size: few; CDR3 protein: CSAWTGGETQYF; CDR3 DNA: TGCAGCGCCTGGACAGGGGGCGAGACCCAGTACTTC
V gene: TRBV2; D gene: TRBD1; J gene: TRBJ2-1; clone size: .; CDR3 protein: CASSFQGANEQFF; CDR3 DNA: TGTGCCAGCAGCTTCCAGGGGGCTAATGAGCAGTTCTTC
V gene: TRBV20-1; D gene: .; J gene: TRBJ2-3; clone size: few; CDR3 protein: CSARSFGLGRGTDTQYF; CDR3 DNA: TGCAGTGCTAGGTCTTTCGGGTTGGGACGAGGCACAGATACGCAGTATTTT
V gene: TRBV25-1; D gene: TRBD1; J gene: TRBJ2-7; clone size: .; CDR3 protein: CASSNQGAGEQYF; CDR3 DNA: TGTGCCAGCTCCAATCAGGGGGCGGGGGAGCAGTACTTC
V gene: TRBV6-1; D gene: .; J gene: TRBJ2-1; clone size: few; CDR3 protein: CASSRITTGYNEQFF; CDR3 DNA: TGTGCCAGCAGCCGGATCACCACAGGGTACAATGAGCAGTTCTTC
V gene: TRBV6-2/TRBV6-3; D gene: TRBD1; J gene: TRBJ2-7; clone size: few; CDR3 protein: CASSYLTGAYF; CDR3 DNA: TGTGCCAGCAGTTACCTGACAGGGGCGTACTTC
V gene: TRBV5-5; D gene: .; J gene: TRBJ2-3; clone size: .; CDR3 protein: CASSLEAGYLDTQYF; CDR3 DNA: TGTGCCAGCAGCTTGGAGGCAGGGTATTTAGATACGCAGTATTTT
V gene: TRBV7-8; D gene: TRBD2; J gene: TRBJ2-6; clone size: few; CDR3 protein: CASSFNGGAYSGANVLTF; CDR3 DNA: TGTGCCAGCAGTTTTAACGGGGGGGCTTACTCTGGGGCCAACGTCCTGACTTTC
V gene: TRBV29-1; D gene: .; J gene: TRBJ2-7; clone size: .; CDR3 protein: CSVEATGNTYEQYF; CDR3 DNA: TGCAGCGTTGAAGCCACAGGGAATACCTACGAGCAGTACTTC